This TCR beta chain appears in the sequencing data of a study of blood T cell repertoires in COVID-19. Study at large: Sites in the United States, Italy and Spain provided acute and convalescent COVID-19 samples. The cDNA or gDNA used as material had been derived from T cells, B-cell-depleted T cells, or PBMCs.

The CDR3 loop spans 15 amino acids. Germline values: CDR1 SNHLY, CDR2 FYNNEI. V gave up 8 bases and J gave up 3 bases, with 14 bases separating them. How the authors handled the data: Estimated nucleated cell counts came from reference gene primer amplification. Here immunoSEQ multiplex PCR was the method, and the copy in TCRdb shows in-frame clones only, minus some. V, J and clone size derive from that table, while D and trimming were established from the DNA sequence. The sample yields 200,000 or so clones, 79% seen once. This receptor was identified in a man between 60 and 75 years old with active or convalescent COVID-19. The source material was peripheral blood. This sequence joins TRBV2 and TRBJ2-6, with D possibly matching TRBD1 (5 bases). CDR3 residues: CASAPQGFGANVLTF. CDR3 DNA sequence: TGTGCCAGCGCCCCTCAGGGCTTTGGGGCCAACGTCCTGACTTTC.